The next 5 T cell receptor beta chains were all read from a single sample in a study of blood T cell repertoires in COVID-19. TCRdb's copy holds only in-frame clones and misses some; the assay was immunoSEQ multiplex PCR. The table has around 60,000 clones, roughly four fifths seen once. Sequenced input: peripheral blood. Receptors were obtained from an elderly man with acute or convalescent COVID-19.

The chain joins TRBV18 to TRBJ1-2; TRBD1 matches at 8 bases. This CDR3 is 15 amino acids long. CDR1 KGHSH and CDR2 LQKENI come from the germline V gene. Trimming cost V 3 bases and J 3 bases; bases outside gene matches: 6. In nucleotides, the CDR3 is TGTGCCAGCTCACCCGGGACAGGAGATGACTATGGCTACACCTTC. Its protein product is CASSPGTGDDYGYTF.

This clone has just one count. This rearrangement joins TRBV6-5 to TRBJ2-5, with 8 bases aligning to TRBD2. Looked up from germline, CDR1 is MNHEY and CDR2 is SVGAGI. Trimming cost V 4 bases and J 5 bases; bases outside gene matches: 9. The CDR3 sequence is 15 residues long. CDR3 region: CASSFSGTSQETQYF. DNA of the CDR3: TGTGCCAGCAGTTTCTCCGGGACTAGTCAGGAGACCCAGTACTTC.

In this sample, this clone turned up once. The rearrangement joins TRBV19 to TRBJ2-2; the match to TRBD1 covers 9 bases. Trimming removed 4 bases from V and 3 bases from J; junction bases left unmatched: 3. The CDR3 is 15 residues long. The germline CDR1 and CDR2 sequences are LNHDA and SQIVND (reference sequence). This chain's CDR3 is CASSRGTGYTGELFF. The CDR3 nucleotides are TGTGCCAGTAGTAGGGGGACAGGGTACACCGGGGAGCTGTTTTTT.

The chain uses TRBV6-5 and TRBJ1-2; tentative D call: TRBD1 (5 bases). V was cut by 2 bases and J by 5 bases, with 15 bases left in between. CDR1 is MNHEY, CDR2 SVGAGI, per germline. This CDR3 is built from 15 residues. The CDR3 sequence: CASSYRARARYGYTF. CDR3 nucleotides: TGTGCCAGCAGTTACCGCGCCAGGGCCAGATATGGCTACACCTTC.

This sequence joins TRBV6-5 and TRBJ1-1, with 7 nucleotides matching TRBD1. The CDR3 loop spans 14 amino acids. Germline V lookup: CDR1 MNHEY, CDR2 SVGAGI. V lost 6 bases to trimming and J lost 2 bases; unmatched junction nucleotides: 6. The chain's CDR3 is CASRPGQTNTEAFF. CDR3 DNA sequence: TGTGCCAGCAGGCCGGGACAGACTAACACTGAAGCTTTCTTT.